The 9 T cell receptor delta chains listed next were all sequenced from one sample in a study of DNA immune sequencing with unique molecular identifiers. All 8 TRDV and 4 TRDJ genes were targeted in 32-plex amplification of genomic DNA. In around 3 barcoding PCR cycles, molecules received a 12-nucleotide UMI, then adapter PCR followed. TCRdb re-processed the multiplex PCR reads via CATT. The data show approximately 2,000 delta-chain clones, with 10% to 12% seen just once and around 52% held by the top ten. Sequencing used gamma-delta T cells enriched from blood buffy coat, or unenriched PBMCs (not recorded which). The receptors originated from a human donor in good health.

In the case of this clone: A far larger clone is just one base off, so this is likely a read error. This chain joins TRDV1 and TRDJ1, with 8 bases fitting TRDD2. Because TCRdb records no J gene, it was assigned here through a match of the DNA to germline. Germline CDR1 and CDR2: TSWWSYY and QGS. CDR3 length: 23 residues. CDR3 residues: CALGDLPRTSYVRGGTYTDRLIF. The CDR3 bases are TGTGCTCTTGGGGACCTACCAAGGACTTCCTACGTCCGGGGGGGGACGTACACCGATAGACTCATCTTT.

Note on this clone: The TCRdb record carries a much larger clone's protein, which differs from this DNA's translation at residue 7; a read error is the likely cause, and the protein listed here is the DNA translation. The chain recombines TRDV2 with TRDJ1; 7 nucleotides match TRDD3. CDR3 length: 16 amino acids. Germline V gives CDR1 GEAIGNYY, CDR2 EKD. Germline trimming cut 2 bases from V and 3 bases from J; bases unmatched to any gene: 11. The CDR3 bases are TGTGCCTGTGACAAGCTGGTGGATACGCAGGCCGATAAACTCATCTTT. This codes for CACDKLVDTQADKLIF.

This clone occurred a few times. For this DNA, TCRdb reports the protein of a much larger clone, which diverges at residue 7, most likely from a read error; the protein presented here is translated directly from the DNA. The chain recombines TRDV2 with TRDJ1; 13 bases are a match to TRDD3. The CDR3 covers 19 residues. Germline lookup yields CDR1 GEAIGNYY and CDR2 EKD. V trimming: 0 bases; J trimming: 1 base; junction bases outside the gene matches: 10. The CDR3 loop is CACDTVRELGDTRTDKLIF. CDR3 DNA sequence: TGTGCCTGTGACACCGTCCGAGAACTGGGGGATACGCGCACCGATAAACTCATCTTT.

There are a few counts of this clone. TCRdb attributes to this sequence the protein of a much larger clone, which differs from the DNA translation at residue 11; a read error is likely, and the protein displayed is translated from the DNA. The chain has TRDV2 and TRDJ1; 8 bases line up with TRDD3. Trimming took 0 bases from V and 0 from J; bases not matched to a gene: 14. This CDR3 has 19 amino acids. Germline V CDR1 and CDR2: GEAIGNYY, EKD. In DNA, the CDR3 is TGTGCCTGTGACACCTTGTCTTTACTGGGGGTAGAGTACACCGATAAACTCATCTTT. It specifies CACDTLSLLGVEYTDKLIF.

Notes on this clone: TCRdb attributes to this sequence the protein of a much larger clone, which differs from the DNA translation at residue 10; a read error is likely, and the protein displayed is translated from the DNA. The V and J genes are TRDV2 and TRDJ1, with 7 nucleotides matching TRDD3. From germline, CDR1 is GEAIGNYY and CDR2 EKD. V lost 3 bases and J lost 3; bases outside the gene matches: 9. This CDR3 spans 15 amino acids. CDR3 residues: CACDLLGTDADKLIF. CDR3 sequence (DNA): TGTGCCTGTGACCTACTGGGGACAGACGCCGATAAACTCATCTTT.

With regard to this clone: A much more abundant neighbour one base away suggests this may be a read error. The CDR3 loop is CACGTLLGDTEINTDKLIF. The CDR3 DNA follows: TGTGCCTGTGGCACCCTACTGGGGGATACGGAGATTAACACCGATAAACTCATCTTT. The gene calls are TRDV2 and TRDJ1; 13 bases are a match to TRDD3. This CDR3 comprises 19 residues. Germline V gene lookup returns CDR1 GEAIGNYY and CDR2 EKD.

This clone was seen a handful of times. One base separates it from a far larger clone, so it is likely a read error. Other DNA sequences in this sample translate to the same CDR3. This chain connects TRDV2 to TRDJ1; 9 positions agree with TRDD3. There are 17 residues in the CDR3. Per the germline V gene, CDR1 is GEAIGNYY and CDR2 is EKD. CDR3 DNA sequence: TGTGCCTGTGACACTCTGGGGGATGGAAAGTACACCGACAAACTCATCTTT. Its translation is CACDTLGDGKYTDKLIF.

Notes on this clone: Only one base separates this from a far larger clonotype, so it likely reflects a read error. The same CDR3 is also encoded by other DNA sequences in this sample. The J gene is uncalled and the V gene is TRDV1; TRDD3 reflects the table's D call only, with no check against the DNA. Germline V gene data show CDR1 as TSWWSYY and CDR2 as QGS. The length of the CDR3 is 26 residues. This CDR3 reads CALGEPPPTDSVLGDTPQTAADKLIF. CDR3 DNA sequence: TGTGCTCTTGGGGAACCCCCTCCTACGGATTCAGTACTGGGGGATACGCCCCAGACGGCCGCCGATAAACTTATCTTT.

This clone was seen only a few times. The V call is TRDV2, the J call TRDJ1; 7 bases are a match to TRDD3. This CDR3 has 18 residues. Trimming at V came to 4 bases and at J to 3 bases, leaving 19 bases not matched to a gene. CDR1 is GEAIGNYY, CDR2 EKD, per germline. The DNA for the CDR3 is TGTGCCTGTGAAACCGTATCCGGGGGATCCCTGATGCCCGATAAACTCATCTTT. Its translation: CACETVSGGSLMPDKLIF.